This T cell receptor (beta chain) was retrieved from a study of T-cell memory formation after mild COVID-19. Overall study context: Largely, the TCR clusters proved donor specific.

In the case of this clonotype: Its antigen is not known.

V gave up 5 bases and J gave up 2 bases, with 9 bases separating them. There are 13 residues in the CDR3. The 5'RACE method, run with constant-segment primers, produced TCR alpha and TCR beta cDNA libraries (carrying sample barcodes and UMIs). From the 5' RACE reads, TCRdb called clonotypes with MiXCR, one entry per CDR3 protein. Of roughly 310,000 distinct CDR3 sequences listed, less than 20% were seen once; the top ten hold around 22%. Findings and caveats of the study: Clones shrinking from day 15 to 85 showed even CD4/CD8 mixes; later expanders tilted CD4+.

The sequenced sample was PBMCs or a T cell subset sorted from them (not recorded which). This TCR was sampled from a man younger than 35 who had mild COVID-19 (a few samples of this study predate the infection). Cell type and time point are not known. The rearrangement uses TRBV12-3 or TRBV12-4 and TRBJ1-1; D is unresolved. The CDR3 nucleotides read TGTGCCAGCAGTGGACTGGGAAACACTGAAGCTTTCTTT. It is translated as CASSGLGNTEAFF.